These 17 T cell receptor beta chains originate from one sample sequenced in a study of blood T cell repertoires in COVID-19. Sequencing used immunoSEQ multiplex PCR; TCRdb keeps in-frame clones, though not all of them. The repertoire has around 97,000 clones, roughly 87% of them found once; the top ten carry 6.2%. Sequenced sample: peripheral blood. These receptors came from a human donor in a cohort sampled during active COVID-19.

This chain uses TRBV5-4 with TRBJ2-7; TRBD1 matches 9 bases. Trimming cost V 4 bases and J 1 base; bases outside gene matches: 9. This CDR3 has 16 amino acids. Germline V gene sequence: CDR1 SGHNT, CDR2 YYREEE (reference sequence). In nucleotides, the CDR3 is TGTGCCAGCAGCACTACCGGGACAGGGCGTTCCTACGAGCAGTACTTC. Its protein product is CASSTTGTGRSYEQYF.

This clone was detected a few times. The chain carries TRBV18 and TRBJ1-5, with 8 nucleotides matching TRBD1. The CDR3 is 17 amino acids. CDR1 and CDR2 (germline): KGHSH, LQKENI. V lost 5 bases to trimming and J lost 2 bases; unmatched junction nucleotides: 11. CDR3 protein: CASSSGQDPSGNQPQHF. The DNA of the CDR3 is TGTGCCAGCTCATCGGGACAGGACCCAAGTGGCAATCAGCCCCAGCATTTT. Full variable domain (remainder filled in from reference TRBV18 and TRBJ1-5): NAGVMQNPRHLVRRRGQEARLRCSPMKGHSHVYWYRQLPEEGLKFMVYLQKENIIDESGMPKERFSAEFPKEGPSILRIQQVVRGDSAAYFCASSSGQDPSGNQPQHFGDGTRLSIL.

The rearrangement links TRBV24-1 to TRBJ2-7; D ambiguous. CDR3 length: 14 amino acids. Germline CDR1 reads KGHDR; CDR2 reads SFDVKD. V was cut by 2 bases and J by 7 bases, with 14 bases left in between. The CDR3 DNA reads as TGTGCCACCAGTGATTCCGGATTCTGGCGGGAGCAGTACTTC. It yields the protein CATSDSGFWREQYF.

This chain connects TRBV3-1 (or the pseudogene TRBV3-2) to TRBJ1-1; D is possibly TRBD1 (5 bases). The germline gives CDR1 LGHDT, CDR2 YNNKEL (reference sequence). V lost 4 bases and J lost 5, with 20 bases in between. CDR3 length: 16 residues. The CDR3 spells CASSLGGTKVGTEAFF. CDR3 sequence (DNA): TGTGCCAGCAGCCTCGGGGGAACGAAGGTGGGAACTGAAGCTTTCTTT.

This clone was picked up a small number of times. The chain employs TRBV19 and TRBJ2-1; D remains ambiguous. CDR1 and CDR2 from the germline V gene are LNHDA and SQIVND (reference sequence). V was cut by 4 bases and J by 4 bases, with 8 bases left in between. The CDR3 extends over 13 amino acids. The CDR3 nucleotides read TGTGCCAGTAGTAAGGCTAGGTACAATGAGCAGTTCTTC. It specifies CASSKARYNEQFF.

This clone has more than one count but fewer than ten. CDR3 region: CATTTGWNTEAFF. Written as DNA, the CDR3 is TGTGCCACCACCACAGGGTGGAACACTGAAGCTTTCTTT. The rearrangement links TRBV6-5 to TRBJ1-1, with a weak D call TRBD1 (6 bases). Germline lookup yields CDR1 MNHEY and CDR2 SVGAGI. Trimming removed 10 bases at V and 1 base at J, with 13 bases between. The CDR3 loop spans 13 amino acids.

The chain employs TRBV3-1 (or the pseudogene TRBV3-2) and TRBJ2-7; 7 nucleotides align to TRBD1. There are 15 residues in the CDR3. Looked up from germline, CDR1 is LGHDT and CDR2 is YNNKEL (reference sequence). V lost 1 base, J lost 2 bases, and 5 bases stayed unmatched. The CDR3 nucleotides read TGTGCCAGCAGCCAAGGTATGCAGGGGGCCTACGAGCAGTACTTC. Translating gives CASSQGMQGAYEQYF.

This chain links TRBV6-6 with TRBJ2-7; 11 bases line up with TRBD2. The CDR3 sequence is 16 residues long. The germline gives CDR1 MNHNY, CDR2 SVGAGI (reference sequence). V lost 10 bases and J lost 4; bases outside the gene matches: 15. CDR3: CATWATSGRKLYEQYF. DNA for the CDR3: TGTGCCACCTGGGCCACTAGCGGGAGAAAACTTTACGAGCAGTACTTC.

The chain has TRBV30 and TRBJ1-2; D gene ambiguous. Trimming removed 2 bases from V and 0 bases from J, with 10 bases in between. CDR3 size: 14 residues. Germline V gene data show CDR1 as GTSNPN and CDR2 as SVGIG (reference sequence). CDR3: CAWSPTVANYGYTF. CDR3 coding DNA: TGTGCCTGGAGTCCCACAGTAGCTAACTATGGCTACACCTTC.

CDR3 loop: CASSIGLGHRNSGANVLTF. The CDR3 region has the DNA TGTGCCAGTAGTATAGGTCTGGGACACCGAAACTCTGGGGCCAACGTCCTGACTTTC. The chain links TRBV19 to TRBJ2-6; D possibly corresponds to TRBD1 (6 bases). Germline V gene lookup returns CDR1 LNHDA and CDR2 SQIVND (reference sequence). The V end was cut by 1 base, the J end by 0 bases, with 16 bases between. The CDR3 runs to 19 residues.

The rearrangement joins TRBV13 to TRBJ2-5, with a weak D call TRBD1 (8 bases). Germline-derived CDR1 and CDR2 are PRHDT and FYEKMQ (reference sequence). Trimming took off 6 bases at V and 4 bases at J, with 15 bases between the two ends. The CDR3 sequence is 14 residues long. CDR3 nucleotides: TGTGCCAGCAGGATCACAGGGGGGGGAGAGACCCAGTACTTC. Its translation: CASRITGGGETQYF.

This chain links TRBV5-1 with TRBJ1-2; 7 nucleotides agree with TRBD1. After removal of 3 bases from V and 4 bases from J, the junction contained 9 bases not matched to a gene. Germline CDR1 SGHRS, CDR2 YFSETQ. CDR3 length equals 15 residues. CDR3 loop: CASSSQTGDSYGYTF. The CDR3 DNA reads as TGCGCCAGCAGCTCCCAAACAGGGGATTCCTATGGCTACACCTTC.

This clone was observed once. This chain joins TRBV2 and TRBJ2-7; 11 bases are a match to TRBD2. This CDR3 is 16 amino acids long. Germline V gives CDR1 SNHLY, CDR2 FYNNEI. Losses at the gene ends were 6 bases for V and 2 bases for J; bases not matched to a gene: 9. CDR3 sequence reads: CASRPTLAGGAYEQYF. The CDR3 nucleotides are TGTGCCAGCAGACCCACCTTAGCGGGAGGGGCCTACGAGCAGTACTTC.

The chain couples TRBV18 to TRBJ2-1, with 14 positions matching TRBD2. Germline V gene data show CDR1 as KGHSH and CDR2 as LQKENI. The J segment lost 9 bases and the V segment lost 4 bases, leaving 5 bases of the junction unmatched. The CDR3 has 15 amino acids. As DNA, the CDR3 is TGTGCCAGCTCACGACTAGCGGGAGGGCCGAGTGAGCAGTTCTTC. It yields the protein CASSRLAGGPSEQFF.

V usage is TRBV5-5 and J usage is TRBJ2-7, with 7 bases lining up with TRBD1. Trimming cost V 4 bases and J 6 bases; bases outside gene matches: 10. Germline CDR1 and CDR2: SGHKS and YYEKEE (reference sequence). This CDR3 region has 14 residues. The CDR3 DNA follows: TGTGCCAGCAGCCTGACAGGGATTCTCGCCGAGCAGTACTTC. It translates to CASSLTGILAEQYF.

The gene calls are TRBV20-1 and TRBJ2-2, with D unclear. This CDR3 has 14 amino acids. V was pared by 3 bases and J by 0 bases, with 8 bases between. Per germline, CDR1 DFQATT and CDR2 SNEGSKA (reference sequence). DNA of the CDR3: TGCAGTGCTAGTGTCAGTTCGAACACCGGGGAGCTGTTTTTT. This codes for CSASVSSNTGELFF.

This clone was observed a handful of times. The rearrangement joins TRBV6-5 to TRBJ2-7; 10 bases agree with TRBD1. The V and J ends lost 4 bases and 3 bases, in that order; junction bases with no gene match: 3. Germline values: CDR1 MNHEY, CDR2 SVGAGI. The CDR3 runs 14 residues. For the CDR3, the DNA is TGTGCCAGCAGTTCCGACAGGGGGCTCTACGAGCAGTACTTC. Translating gives CASSSDRGLYEQYF.